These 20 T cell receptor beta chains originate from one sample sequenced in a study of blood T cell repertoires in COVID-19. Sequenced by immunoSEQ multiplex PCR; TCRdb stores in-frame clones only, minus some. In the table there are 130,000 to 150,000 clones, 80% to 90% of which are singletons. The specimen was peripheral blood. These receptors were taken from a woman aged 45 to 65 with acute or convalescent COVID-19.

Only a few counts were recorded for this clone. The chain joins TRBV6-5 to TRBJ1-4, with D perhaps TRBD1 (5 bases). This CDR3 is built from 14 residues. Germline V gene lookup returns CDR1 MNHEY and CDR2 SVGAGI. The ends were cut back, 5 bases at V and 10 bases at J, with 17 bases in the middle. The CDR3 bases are TGTGCCAGCAGTCTGGGACTCCCCCTCGTAAAACTGTTTTTT. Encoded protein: CASSLGLPLVKLFF.

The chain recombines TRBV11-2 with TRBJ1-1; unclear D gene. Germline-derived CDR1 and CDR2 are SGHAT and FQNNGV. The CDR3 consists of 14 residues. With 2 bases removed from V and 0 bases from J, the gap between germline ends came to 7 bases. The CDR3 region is CASSLSTMNTEAFF. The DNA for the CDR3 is TGTGCCAGCAGCTTATCCACTATGAACACTGAAGCTTTCTTT. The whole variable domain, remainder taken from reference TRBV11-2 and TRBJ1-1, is EAGVAQSPRYKIIEKRQSVAFWCNPISGHATLYWYQQILGQGPKLLIQFQNNGVVDDSQLPKDRFSAERLKGVDSTLKIQPAKLEDSAVYLCASSLSTMNTEAFFGQGTRLTVV.

In DNA, the CDR3 is TGTGCCAGCAGCCCCACAGGGACACGCAACTATGGCTACACCTTC. This sequence encodes CASSPTGTRNYGYTF. The rearrangement links TRBV5-6 to TRBJ1-2, with D perhaps matching TRBD1 (6 bases). The CDR3 length is 15 residues. V lost 4 bases and J lost 2, with 15 bases in between. Germline CDR1 reads SGHDT; CDR2 reads YYEEEE. Filled out from reference TRBV5-6 and TRBJ1-2, the complete variable domain reads DAGVTQSPTHLIKTRGQQVTLRCSPKSGHDTVSWYQQALGQGPQFIFQYYEEEERQRGNFPDRFSGHQFPNYSSELNVNALLLGDSALYLCASSPTGTRNYGYTFGSGTRLTVV.

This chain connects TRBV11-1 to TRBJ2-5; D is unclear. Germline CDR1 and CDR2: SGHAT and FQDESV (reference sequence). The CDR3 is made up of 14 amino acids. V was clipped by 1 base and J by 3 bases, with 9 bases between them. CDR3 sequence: CASSLDYGEETQYF. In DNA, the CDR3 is TGTGCCAGCAGCTTAGATTACGGAGAAGAGACCCAGTACTTC.

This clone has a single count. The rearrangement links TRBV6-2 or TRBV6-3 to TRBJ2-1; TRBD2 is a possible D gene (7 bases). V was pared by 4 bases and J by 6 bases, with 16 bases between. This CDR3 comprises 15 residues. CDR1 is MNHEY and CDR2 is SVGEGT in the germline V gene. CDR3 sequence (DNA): TGTGCCAGCAGTTCCCCGGGGGGCCCCCCCAATGAGCAGTTCTTC. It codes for CASSSPGGPPNEQFF.

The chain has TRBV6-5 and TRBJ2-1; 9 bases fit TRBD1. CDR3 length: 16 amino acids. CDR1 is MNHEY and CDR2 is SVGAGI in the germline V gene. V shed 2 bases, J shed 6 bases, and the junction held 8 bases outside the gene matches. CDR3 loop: CASSYAPGTGLNEQFF. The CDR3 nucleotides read TGTGCCAGCAGTTACGCTCCCGGGACAGGGCTCAATGAGCAGTTCTTC.

The CDR3 bases are TGTGCCAGCAGCCCATCGACAGTTACCGGGGAGCTGTTTTTT. Translating gives CASSPSTVTGELFF. The J gene is TRBJ2-2, the V gene TRBV4-2, with a weak D call TRBD1 (5 bases). V was pared by 4 bases and J by 5 bases, with 11 bases between. The CDR3 length is 14 residues. CDR1 and CDR2 (germline): LGHNA, YNFKEQ.

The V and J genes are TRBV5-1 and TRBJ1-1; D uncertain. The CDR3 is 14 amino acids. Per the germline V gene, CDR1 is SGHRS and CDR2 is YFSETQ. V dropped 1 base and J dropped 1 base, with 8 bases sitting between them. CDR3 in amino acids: CASSLLRQNTEAFF. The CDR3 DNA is TGCGCCAGCAGCTTGCTCCGACAGAACACTGAAGCTTTCTTT.

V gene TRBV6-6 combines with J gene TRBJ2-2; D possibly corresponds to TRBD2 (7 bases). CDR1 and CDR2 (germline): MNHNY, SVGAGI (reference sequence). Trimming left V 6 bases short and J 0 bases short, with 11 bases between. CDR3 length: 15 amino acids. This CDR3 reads CASSRGAPNTGELFF. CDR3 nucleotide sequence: TGTGCCAGCAGCCGGGGGGCACCGAACACCGGGGAGCTGTTTTTT.

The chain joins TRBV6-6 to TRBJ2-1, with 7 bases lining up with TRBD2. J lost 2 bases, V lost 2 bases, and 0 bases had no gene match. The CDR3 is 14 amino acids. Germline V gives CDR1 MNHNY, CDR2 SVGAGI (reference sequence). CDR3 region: CASSYGGAYNEQFF. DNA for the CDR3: TGTGCCAGCAGTTACGGGGGGGCCTACAATGAGCAGTTCTTC.

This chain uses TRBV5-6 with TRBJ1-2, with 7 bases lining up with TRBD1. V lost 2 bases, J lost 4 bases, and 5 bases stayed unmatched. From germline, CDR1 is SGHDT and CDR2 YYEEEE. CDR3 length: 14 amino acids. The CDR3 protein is CASSLTTGIYGYTF. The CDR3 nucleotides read TGTGCCAGCAGCTTAACGACAGGGATCTATGGCTACACCTTC.

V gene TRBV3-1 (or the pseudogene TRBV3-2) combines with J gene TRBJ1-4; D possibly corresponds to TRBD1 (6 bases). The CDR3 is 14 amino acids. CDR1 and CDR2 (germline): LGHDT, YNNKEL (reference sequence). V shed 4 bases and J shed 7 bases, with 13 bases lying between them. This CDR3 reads CASSPFGQREKLFF. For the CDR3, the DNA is TGTGCCAGCAGCCCCTTCGGACAGCGTGAAAAACTGTTTTTT.

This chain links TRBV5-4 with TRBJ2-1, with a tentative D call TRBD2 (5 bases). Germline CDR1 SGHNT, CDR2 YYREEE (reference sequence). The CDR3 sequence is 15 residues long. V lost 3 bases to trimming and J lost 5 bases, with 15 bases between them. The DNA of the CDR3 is TGTGCCAGCAGCTCCCCCCCGGGAACTAACAATGAGCAGTTCTTC. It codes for CASSSPPGTNNEQFF.

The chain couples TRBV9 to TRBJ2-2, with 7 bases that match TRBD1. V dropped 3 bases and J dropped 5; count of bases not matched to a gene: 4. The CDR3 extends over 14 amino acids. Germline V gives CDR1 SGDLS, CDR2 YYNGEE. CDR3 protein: CASSATGRTGELFF. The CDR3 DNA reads TGTGCCAGCAGCGCGACAGGGCGGACCGGGGAGCTGTTTTTT.

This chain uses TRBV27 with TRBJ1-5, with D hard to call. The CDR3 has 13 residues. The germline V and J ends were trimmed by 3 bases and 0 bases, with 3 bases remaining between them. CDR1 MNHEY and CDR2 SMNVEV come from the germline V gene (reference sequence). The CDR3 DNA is TGTGCCAGCAGTTTCTATAGCAATCAGCCCCAGCATTTT. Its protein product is CASSFYSNQPQHF.

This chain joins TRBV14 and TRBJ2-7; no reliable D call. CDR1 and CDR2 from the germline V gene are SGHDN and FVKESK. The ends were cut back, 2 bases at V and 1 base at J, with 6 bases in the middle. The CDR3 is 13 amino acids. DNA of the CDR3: TGTGCCAGCAGCCAACTCCGTTCCTACGAGCAGTACTTC. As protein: CASSQLRSYEQYF.

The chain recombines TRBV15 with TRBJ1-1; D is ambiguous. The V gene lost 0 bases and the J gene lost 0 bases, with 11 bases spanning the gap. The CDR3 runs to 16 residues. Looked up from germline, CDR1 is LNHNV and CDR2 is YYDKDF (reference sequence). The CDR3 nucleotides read TGTGCCACCAGCAGAGAAGTTGCAGCGCTGAACACTGAAGCTTTCTTT. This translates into CATSREVAALNTEAFF. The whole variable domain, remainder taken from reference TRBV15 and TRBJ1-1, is DAMVIQNPRYQVTQFGKPVTLSCSQTLNHNVMYWYQQKSSQAPKLLFHYYDKDFNNEADTPDNFQSRRPNTSFCFLDIRSPGLGDTAMYLCATSREVAALNTEAFFGQGTRLTVV.

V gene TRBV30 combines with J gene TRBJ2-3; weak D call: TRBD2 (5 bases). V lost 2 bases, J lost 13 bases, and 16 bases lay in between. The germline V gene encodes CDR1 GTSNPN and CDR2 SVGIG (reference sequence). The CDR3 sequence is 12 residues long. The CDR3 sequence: CAWSLRASLKYF. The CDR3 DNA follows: TGTGCCTGGAGTCTGCGGGCTAGCTTAAAGTATTTT.

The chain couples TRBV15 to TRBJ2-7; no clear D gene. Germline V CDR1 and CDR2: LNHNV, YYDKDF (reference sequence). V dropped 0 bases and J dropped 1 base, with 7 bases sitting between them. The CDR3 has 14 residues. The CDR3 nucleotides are TGTGCCACCAGCAGAGAGAGCCTGTCCTACGAGCAGTACTTC. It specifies CATSRESLSYEQYF. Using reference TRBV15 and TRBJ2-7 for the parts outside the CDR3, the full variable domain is DAMVIQNPRYQVTQFGKPVTLSCSQTLNHNVMYWYQQKSSQAPKLLFHYYDKDFNNEADTPDNFQSRRPNTSFCFLDIRSPGLGDTAMYLCATSRESLSYEQYFGPGTRLTVT.

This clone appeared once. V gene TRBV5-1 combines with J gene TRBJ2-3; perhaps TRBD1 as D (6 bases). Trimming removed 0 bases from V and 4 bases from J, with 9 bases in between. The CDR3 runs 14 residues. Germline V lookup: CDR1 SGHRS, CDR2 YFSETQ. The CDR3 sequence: CASSLEQGPDTQYF. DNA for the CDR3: TGCGCCAGCAGCTTGGAACAGGGCCCAGATACGCAGTATTTT. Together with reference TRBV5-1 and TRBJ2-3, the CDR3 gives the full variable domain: KAGVTQTPRYLIKTRGQQVTLSCSPISGHRSVSWYQQTPGQGLQFLFEYFSETQRNKGNFPGRFSGRQFSNSRSEMNVSTLELGDSALYLCASSLEQGPDTQYFGPGTRLTVL.